This T cell receptor (beta chain) appears in the sequencing data of a study of radiotherapy plus CTLA-4 blockade in lung cancer. The CDR3 covers 15 residues. Germline-derived CDR1 and CDR2 are SGHKS and YYEKEE (reference sequence). TCRdb's copy holds only in-frame clones and misses some; the assay was immunoSEQ multiplex PCR. The sample yields 120,000 or so clones, just under 90% seen once. This chain connects TRBV5-5 to TRBJ2-5, with TRBD1 identical over 8 bases. With the DNA end fitting TRBJ2-7 better, the J assignment may be wrong. This receptor was identified in a human donor with non-small cell lung cancer that progressed on radiotherapy plus ipilimumab. The input for sequencing was peripheral blood, taken from a patient treated with radiotherapy plus ipilimumab. The chain's CDR3 is CASSYGQGLTYEQYF. CDR3 in DNA: TGTGCCAGCAGCTATGGACAGGGACTTACCTACGAGCAGTACTTC.